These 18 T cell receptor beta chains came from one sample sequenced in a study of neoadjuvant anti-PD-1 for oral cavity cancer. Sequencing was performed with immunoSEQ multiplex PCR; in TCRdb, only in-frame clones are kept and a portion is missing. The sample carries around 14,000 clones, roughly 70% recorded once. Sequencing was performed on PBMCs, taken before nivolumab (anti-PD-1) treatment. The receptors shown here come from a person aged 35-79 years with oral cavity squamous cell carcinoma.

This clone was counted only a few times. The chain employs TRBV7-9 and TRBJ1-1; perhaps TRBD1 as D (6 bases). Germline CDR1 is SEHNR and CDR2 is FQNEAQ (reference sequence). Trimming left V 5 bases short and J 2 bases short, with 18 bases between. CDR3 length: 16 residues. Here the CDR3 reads CASSEPQGTLNTEAFF. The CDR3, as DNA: TGTGCCAGCAGCGAACCACAGGGAACCCTTAACACTGAAGCTTTCTTT.

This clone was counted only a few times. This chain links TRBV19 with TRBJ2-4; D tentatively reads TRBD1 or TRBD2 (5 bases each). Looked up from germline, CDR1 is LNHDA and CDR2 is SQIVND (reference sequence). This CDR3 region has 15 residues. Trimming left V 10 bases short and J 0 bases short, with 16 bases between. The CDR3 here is CATGLQGSAKNIQYF. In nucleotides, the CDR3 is TGTGCCACCGGACTCCAGGGATCAGCCAAAAACATTCAGTACTTC.

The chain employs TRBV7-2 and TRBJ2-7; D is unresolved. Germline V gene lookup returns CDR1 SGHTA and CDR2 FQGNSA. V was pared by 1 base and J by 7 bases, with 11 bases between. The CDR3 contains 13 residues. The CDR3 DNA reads TGTGCCAGCAGCTTAGACAGTCGAAGGGAGCAGTACTTC. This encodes CASSLDSRREQYF.

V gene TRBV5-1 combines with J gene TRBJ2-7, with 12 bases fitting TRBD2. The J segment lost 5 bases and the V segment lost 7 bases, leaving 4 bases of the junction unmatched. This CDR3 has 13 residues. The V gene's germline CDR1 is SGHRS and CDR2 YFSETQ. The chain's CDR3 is CASGRLAGDEQYF. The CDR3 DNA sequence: TGCGCCAGCGGCCGACTAGCGGGAGACGAGCAGTACTTC.

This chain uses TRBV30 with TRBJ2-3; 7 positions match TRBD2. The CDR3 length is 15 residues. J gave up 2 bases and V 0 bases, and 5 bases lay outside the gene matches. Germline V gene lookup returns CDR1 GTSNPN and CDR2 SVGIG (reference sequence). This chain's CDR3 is CAWSVGTTATDTQYF. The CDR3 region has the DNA TGTGCCTGGAGTGTAGGGACTACGGCCACAGATACGCAGTATTTT.

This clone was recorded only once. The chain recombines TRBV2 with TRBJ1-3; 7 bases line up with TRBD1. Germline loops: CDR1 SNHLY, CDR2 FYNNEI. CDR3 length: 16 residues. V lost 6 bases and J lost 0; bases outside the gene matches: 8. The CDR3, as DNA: TGTGCCAGCAGCTGGGACAGCCCTAGCTCTGGAAACACCATATATTTT. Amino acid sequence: CASSWDSPSSGNTIYF. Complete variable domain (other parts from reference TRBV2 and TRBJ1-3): EPEVTQTPSHQVTQMGQEVILRCVPISNHLYFYWYRQILGQKVEFLVSFYNNEISEKSEIFDDQFSVERPDGSNFTLKIRSTKLEDSAMYFCASSWDSPSSGNTIYFGEGSWLTVV.

The CDR3 DNA reads as TGCGCCAGCAGTGAACAGGGCGGTAAAAATCAGCCCCAGCATTTT. It encodes CASSEQGGKNQPQHF. The V and J genes are TRBV5-1 and TRBJ1-5, with a tentative D call TRBD1 (6 bases). This CDR3 is built from 15 residues. The V end was cut by 5 bases, the J end by 4 bases, with 16 bases between. Germline assignment: CDR1 SGHRS and CDR2 YFSETQ. The full variable domain, completed using reference TRBV5-1 and TRBJ1-5, is KAGVTQTPRYLIKTRGQQVTLSCSPISGHRSVSWYQQTPGQGLQFLFEYFSETQRNKGNFPGRFSGRQFSNSRSEMNVSTLELGDSALYLCASSEQGGKNQPQHFGDGTRLSIL.

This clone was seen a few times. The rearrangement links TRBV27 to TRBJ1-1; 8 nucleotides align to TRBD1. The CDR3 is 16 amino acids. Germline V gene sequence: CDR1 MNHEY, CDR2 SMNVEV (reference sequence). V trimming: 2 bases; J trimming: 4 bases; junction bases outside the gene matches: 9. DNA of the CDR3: TGTGCCAGCAGTTTAGGCCGACAGGGGCCGGGCACTGAAGCTTTCTTT. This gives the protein CASSLGRQGPGTEAFF.

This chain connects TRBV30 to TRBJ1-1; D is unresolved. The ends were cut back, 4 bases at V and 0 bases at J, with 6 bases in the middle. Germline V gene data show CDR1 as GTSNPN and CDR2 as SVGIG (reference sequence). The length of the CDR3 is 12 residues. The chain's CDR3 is CAWMAVNTEAFF. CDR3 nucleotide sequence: TGTGCCTGGATGGCGGTGAACACTGAAGCTTTCTTT.

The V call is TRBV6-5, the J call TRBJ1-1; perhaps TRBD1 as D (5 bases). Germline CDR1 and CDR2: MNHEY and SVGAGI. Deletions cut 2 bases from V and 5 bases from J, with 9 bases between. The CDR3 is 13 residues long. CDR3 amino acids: CASSYAGRTEAFF. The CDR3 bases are TGTGCCAGCAGTTACGCAGGGAGAACTGAAGCTTTCTTT.

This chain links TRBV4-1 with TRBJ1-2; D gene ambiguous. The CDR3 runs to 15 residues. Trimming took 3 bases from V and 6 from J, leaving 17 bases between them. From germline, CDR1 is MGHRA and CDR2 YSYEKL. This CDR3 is CASSQRWLSSNGYTF. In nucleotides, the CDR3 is TGCGCCAGCAGCCAGCGATGGCTCTCAAGTAATGGCTACACCTTC.

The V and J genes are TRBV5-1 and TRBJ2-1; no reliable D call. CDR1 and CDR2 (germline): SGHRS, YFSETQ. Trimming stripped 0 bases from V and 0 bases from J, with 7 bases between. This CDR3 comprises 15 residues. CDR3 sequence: CASSLEGSSYNEQFF. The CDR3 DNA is TGCGCCAGCAGCTTGGAGGGCAGCTCCTACAATGAGCAGTTCTTC. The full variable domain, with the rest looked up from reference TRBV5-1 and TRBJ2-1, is KAGVTQTPRYLIKTRGQQVTLSCSPISGHRSVSWYQQTPGQGLQFLFEYFSETQRNKGNFPGRFSGRQFSNSRSEMNVSTLELGDSALYLCASSLEGSSYNEQFFGPGTRLTVL.

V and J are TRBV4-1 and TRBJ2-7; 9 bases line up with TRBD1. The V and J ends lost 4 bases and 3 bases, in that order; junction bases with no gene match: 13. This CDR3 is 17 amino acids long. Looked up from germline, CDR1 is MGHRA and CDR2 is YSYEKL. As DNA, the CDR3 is TGCGCCAGCAGCCTGCTAACAGGGACAGGGTTGGGCTACGAGCAGTACTTC. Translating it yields CASSLLTGTGLGYEQYF.

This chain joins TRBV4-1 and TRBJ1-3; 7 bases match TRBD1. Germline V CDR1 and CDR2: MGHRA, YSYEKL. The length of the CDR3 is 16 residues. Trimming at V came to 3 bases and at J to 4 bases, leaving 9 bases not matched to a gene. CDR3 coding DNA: TGCGCCAGCAGCCATATCGACAGGGAACACGGAAACACCATATATTTT. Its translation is CASSHIDREHGNTIYF.

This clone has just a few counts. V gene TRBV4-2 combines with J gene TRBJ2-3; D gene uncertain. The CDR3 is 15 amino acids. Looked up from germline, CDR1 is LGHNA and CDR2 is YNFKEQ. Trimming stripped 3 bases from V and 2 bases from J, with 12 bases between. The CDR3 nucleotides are TGTGCCAGCAGCCATCGGCGCGATCACACAGATACGCAGTATTTT. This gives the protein CASSHRRDHTDTQYF.

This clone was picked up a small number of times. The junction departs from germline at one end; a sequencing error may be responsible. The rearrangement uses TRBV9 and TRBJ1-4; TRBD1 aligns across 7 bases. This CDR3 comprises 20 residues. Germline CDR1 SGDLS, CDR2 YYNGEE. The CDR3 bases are TGTGCCAACAGCGCTAATCCAGTATTTTCGGGGGCAGGGGGTCATGAAAAACTGTTTTTT. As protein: CANSANPVFSGAGGHEKLFF.

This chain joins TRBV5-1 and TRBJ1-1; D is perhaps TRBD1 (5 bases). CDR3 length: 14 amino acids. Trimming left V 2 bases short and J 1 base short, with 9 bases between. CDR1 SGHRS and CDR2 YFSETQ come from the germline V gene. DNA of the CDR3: TGCGCCAGCAGCTTTGGGACGGCGAACACTGAAGCTTTCTTT. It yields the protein CASSFGTANTEAFF.

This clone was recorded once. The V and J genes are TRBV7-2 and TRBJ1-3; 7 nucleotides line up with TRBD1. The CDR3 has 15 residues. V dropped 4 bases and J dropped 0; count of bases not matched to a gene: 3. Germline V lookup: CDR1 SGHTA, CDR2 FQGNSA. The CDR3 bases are TGTGCCAGCAGCTCACGACAGGGCTCTGGAAACACCATATATTTT. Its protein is CASSSRQGSGNTIYF.